The entry below gives a single T cell receptor (beta chain) sequence along with its context. The source of the sample is a study of blood T cell repertoires in COVID-19. Study details: PBMCs, B-cell-depleted T cells, or T cells provided the cDNA or gDNA that made up the material.

Repertoires were generated with immunoSEQ multiplex PCR, while TCRdb's copy carries only in-frame clones and drops some. The profile covers under 200,000 clones, with 80% to 85% appearing a single time and less than 3.5% taken by the ten largest. Germline CDR1 reads MDHEN; CDR2 reads SYDVKM. The CDR3 contains 15 residues. V was clipped by 2 bases and J by 7 bases; unmatched bases: 7. The rearrangement uses TRBV28 and TRBJ2-7; 11 bases align to TRBD1. The sequenced material came from peripheral blood. The receptor's source is a woman between 55 and 75 years old with acute or convalescent COVID-19. CDR3 residues: CASSLAGTGGGEQYF. For the CDR3, the DNA is TGTGCCAGCAGTTTAGCCGGGACAGGGGGGGGTGAGCAGTACTTC.